Each of the 29 T cell receptor beta chains below was sequenced from the same sample in a study of blood T cells in healthy people across ages. It was with a sample-barcoded 5' primer and a J-beta primer mix that a second PCR of roughly 7 to 12 cycles was run. TCRdb re-derived calls from the 5' RACE reads in MiXCR, one entry per CDR3 protein. The sample contains hundreds of thousands of distinct CDR3 sequences, around 38% of which appear only once. The sequencing sample was made of blood. Receptor source: a man older than 75 in good health.

To note about this clonotype: This sequence may be a read error, since a much larger clone differs from it by one base. The chain employs TRBV7-2 and TRBJ1-2; TRBD1 agrees at 7 bases. CDR1 and CDR2 from the germline V gene are SGHTA and FQGNSA. The trim removed 5 bases at V and 8 bases at J, leaving 8 bases unmatched. The CDR3 spans 13 residues. This CDR3 reads CASSPDRVGGYTF. Here the CDR3 DNA reads TGTGCCAGCAGCCCCGACAGGGTAGGAGGCTACACCTTC.

This clonotype has just a few counts. The rearrangement links TRBV6-1 to TRBJ2-7; maybe TRBD1 (6 bases). V was clipped by 1 base and J by 0 bases, with 10 bases between them. The CDR3 has 15 amino acids. CDR1 is MNHNS, CDR2 SASEGT, per germline. Here the CDR3 reads CASSEGTASSYEQYF. Written as DNA, the CDR3 is TGTGCCAGCAGTGAAGGGACAGCGAGCTCCTACGAGCAGTACTTC.

V and J are TRBV6-2 or TRBV6-3 and TRBJ1-2; the D gene is possibly TRBD1 (5 bases). Trimming shortened V by 7 bases and J by 7 bases, and 16 bases separated the two germline ends. The CDR3 is made up of 13 amino acids. Germline CDR1 is MNHEY and CDR2 is SVGEGT. This CDR3 is CASTTVEGPGYTF. The CDR3 coding sequence is TGTGCCAGCACAACCGTCGAGGGACCTGGCTACACCTTC.

The table lists this clonotype with a few counts. It may be a read error: a sequence one base away is much more abundant. The gene calls are TRBV10-3 and TRBJ2-7; 9 positions match TRBD2. Trimming removed 6 bases from V and 4 bases from J; junction bases left unmatched: 7. The V gene's germline CDR1 is ENHRY and CDR2 SYGVKD. The CDR3 consists of 14 residues. The CDR3 region has the DNA TGTGCCATCAGCAATCGAGCGGGGGGATACGAGCAGTACTTC. Its protein is CAISNRAGGYEQYF.

Comments on this clonotype: It may be a read error: a sequence one base away is much more abundant. The chain combines TRBV29-1 with TRBJ2-5; D is possibly TRBD1 (5 bases). This CDR3 is 12 amino acids long. V lost 1 base, J lost 13 bases, and 16 bases lay in between. CDR1 is SQVTM, CDR2 ANQGSEA, per germline. The CDR3 DNA follows: TGCAGCGTTGAAGGGGGCGGTTACGAGCGGTACTTC. Translation gives CSVEGGGYERYF.

V usage is TRBV12-3 or TRBV12-4 and J usage is TRBJ2-1; TRBD1 agrees at 7 bases. The J call may be faulty, since TRBJ2-7 better matches the DNA end. The CDR3 sequence is 16 residues long. As DNA, the CDR3 is TGTGCCAGCAGTTTGCCGGGACAGAGCTCCTACAATGAGCAGTACTTC. Translating it yields CASSLPGQSSYNEQYF.

The rearrangement uses TRBV4-3 and TRBJ2-3; either TRBD1 or TRBD2 may supply D (8 bases each). CDR1 is LGHNA and CDR2 is YSLEER in the germline V gene. The CDR3 is 18 residues long. The V gene lost 1 base and the J gene lost 9 bases, with 26 bases spanning the gap. The CDR3 sequence: CASSQAPQGAGGGPTQYF. The DNA for the CDR3 is TGCGCCAGCAGCCAAGCCCCTCAGGGGGCGGGAGGAGGACCGACGCAGTATTTT.

Only a few counts were recorded for this clonotype. This chain uses TRBV7-8 with TRBJ2-3; 8 nucleotides line up with TRBD2. The junction had 15 bases not matched to a gene; V was cut back by 1 base and J by 0 bases. The CDR3 is made up of 20 amino acids. Per germline, CDR1 SGHVS and CDR2 FQNEAQ. The CDR3 sequence: CASSLVASAGGLFSTDTQYF. The CDR3 region has the DNA TGTGCCAGCAGCTTAGTAGCTTCTGCGGGGGGCCTTTTTAGCACAGATACGCAGTATTTT.

This clonotype was recorded a few times. V gene TRBV27 combines with J gene TRBJ2-1, with D possibly TRBD1 on 5 matching bases. Germline V gene lookup returns CDR1 MNHEY and CDR2 SMNVEV (reference sequence). The CDR3 is 16 amino acids. Trimming left V 6 bases short and J 0 bases short, with 15 bases between. The CDR3 here is CASRRGTLSSYNEQFF. CDR3 in DNA: TGTGCCAGCAGAAGGGGCACTTTGAGCTCCTACAATGAGCAGTTCTTC.

A single count supports this clonotype. The V call is TRBV28, the J call TRBJ2-7; D ambiguous. CDR3 size: 11 residues. In germline, CDR1 is MDHEN, CDR2 SYDVKM. Trimming removed 3 bases at V and 7 bases at J, with 7 bases between. The CDR3 DNA follows: TGTGCCAGCAGTTTTTCGACTGAGCAGTACTTC. It is translated as CASSFSTEQYF.

The V gene is TRBV5-1, the J gene TRBJ1-6, with D maybe TRBD1 (5 bases). V gave up 2 bases and J gave up 8 bases, with 14 bases separating them. The CDR3 has 15 amino acids. CDR1 and CDR2 from the germline V gene are SGHRS and YFSETQ. The CDR3, as DNA: TGCGCCAGCAGCTTATCAGGGAAATCCGATTCACCCCTCCACTTT. Its translation: CASSLSGKSDSPLHF.

The chain combines TRBV5-1 with TRBJ1-3; the D is unclear. The CDR3 loop spans 15 amino acids. V was clipped by 2 bases and J by 2 bases, with 11 bases between them. Germline lookup yields CDR1 SGHRS and CDR2 YFSETQ. The DNA for the CDR3 is TGCGCCAGCAGCTTCAACGGGCGGACTGGAAACACCATATATTTT. Protein product: CASSFNGRTGNTIYF.

A single count supports this clonotype. This may stem from a read error, because a much larger clone lies one nucleotide away. V and J are TRBV29-1 and TRBJ1-2; D is perhaps TRBD1 (5 bases). The germline V gene encodes CDR1 SQVTM and CDR2 ANQGSEA. The CDR3 contains 13 residues. The CDR3 region has the DNA TGCAGCGTTGAAACAGGACCTAACTATGGCCACACCTTC. Its translation: CSVETGPNYGHTF.

This clonotype was seen a handful of times. The V gene is TRBV2, the J gene TRBJ2-5, with D perhaps TRBD1 or TRBD2 (6 bases each). The V end was cut by 6 bases, the J end by 5 bases, with 16 bases between. This CDR3 spans 14 amino acids. Germline V gene lookup returns CDR1 SNHLY and CDR2 FYNNEI. The CDR3 DNA reads as TGTGCCAGCAGCCACGGGGGCGCGTTGGAGACCCAGTACTTC. It codes for CASSHGGALETQYF.

The rearrangement links TRBV20-1 to TRBJ1-2; TRBD1 agrees at 7 bases. The CDR3 totals 12 residues. Trimming at V came to 6 bases and at J to 7 bases, leaving 8 bases not matched to a gene. The germline CDR1 and CDR2 sequences are DFQATT and SNEGSKA (reference sequence). The CDR3 here is CSAPNRGSGYTF. The DNA of the CDR3 is TGCAGTGCCCCCAACAGGGGTTCTGGCTACACCTTC.

This clonotype was observed at least ten times. This rearrangement joins TRBV6-5 to TRBJ2-5; no clear D gene. This CDR3 is built from 13 residues. V lost 0 bases to trimming and J lost 7 bases, with 9 bases between them. Per germline, CDR1 MNHEY and CDR2 SVGAGI. The CDR3 DNA follows: TGTGCCAGCAGTTACTCGTACAGTGGGACCCAGTACTTC. Protein product: CASSYSYSGTQYF.

This clonotype came up a few times. The V and J genes are TRBV7-2 and TRBJ2-4, with 8 bases that match TRBD1. The J call may not be correct, given that the DNA end is closer to TRBJ2-7. Germline CDR1 reads SGHTA; CDR2 reads FQGNSA. The CDR3 is 13 residues long. This CDR3 reads CASSADRVGEQYF. Here the CDR3 DNA reads TGTGCCAGCAGCGCGGACAGGGTTGGCGAGCAGTACTTC.

In this sample, this clonotype turned up a few times. This chain links TRBV6-2 or TRBV6-3 with TRBJ2-3; 7 positions agree with TRBD2. This CDR3 has 14 amino acids. V was clipped by 2 bases and J by 1 base; unmatched bases: 0. Germline CDR1 is MNHEY and CDR2 is SVGEGT. CDR3 DNA sequence: TGTGCCAGCAGTTACGCGGGAGGCACAGATACGCAGTATTTT. The encoded protein is CASSYAGGTDTQYF.

The chain links TRBV30 to TRBJ2-3, with D unresolved. The CDR3 totals 11 residues. Trimming removed 8 bases at V and 6 bases at J, with 12 bases between. From germline, CDR1 is GTSNPN and CDR2 SVGIG (reference sequence). The CDR3 here is CAGKGWDTQYF. The CDR3 nucleotides read TGTGCCGGGAAAGGGTGGGATACGCAGTATTTT.

Worth noting for this clonotype: One junction end disagrees with the germline gene, perhaps due to a read error. The rearrangement joins TRBV7-6 to TRBJ2-1, with D possibly matching TRBD2 (7 bases). The CDR3 consists of 16 residues. The germline gives CDR1 SGHVS, CDR2 FNYEAQ. CDR3 nucleotides: TGCGCCAGCAGCTTGGCAGTGGGGGGGCGTTACAATGAGCAGTTCTTC. It encodes CASSLAVGGRYNEQFF.

The chain couples TRBV6-5 to TRBJ2-3, with D perhaps matching TRBD2 (5 bases). Germline CDR1 and CDR2: MNHEY and SVGAGI. This CDR3 contains 14 residues. V dropped 5 bases and J dropped 2 bases, with 11 bases sitting between them. This chain's CDR3 is CASSDGRNTDTQYF. The CDR3 DNA sequence: TGTGCCAGCAGTGATGGGAGAAACACAGATACGCAGTATTTT.

This clonotype has only a few counts. The chain has TRBV7-9 and TRBJ2-7; 8 nucleotides align to TRBD2. This CDR3 has 14 residues. The ends lost 5 bases at V and 2 bases at J; junction bases unmatched: 5. Germline V gene lookup returns CDR1 SEHNR and CDR2 FQNEAQ (reference sequence). The DNA of the CDR3 is TGTGCCAGCAGCGGCCGCGGGAGGACCTACGAGCAGTACTTC. It codes for CASSGRGRTYEQYF.

This clonotype was picked up many times. This chain uses TRBV7-6 with TRBJ2-7, with D perhaps matching TRBD2 (6 bases). CDR3 size: 13 residues. Germline-derived CDR1 and CDR2 are SGHVS and FNYEAQ. V gave up 2 bases and J gave up 4 bases, with 9 bases separating them. Written as DNA, the CDR3 is TGTGCCAGCAGCTTATCGGGAGTTTACGAGCAGTACTTC. It encodes CASSLSGVYEQYF.

The rearrangement uses TRBV3-1 and TRBJ2-5, with TRBD1 as a possible D gene (7 bases). The CDR3 extends over 15 amino acids. Germline V gives CDR1 LGHDT, CDR2 YNNKEL (reference sequence). V was pared by 3 bases and J by 5 bases, with 16 bases between. The DNA of the CDR3 is TGTGCCAGCAGCCAGCGTGGCAGGGGGGAGGAGACCCAGTACTTC. Residues: CASSQRGRGEETQYF.

This clonotype was observed a handful of times. This chain links TRBV4-3 with TRBJ2-7, with 7 bases aligning to TRBD2. The CDR3 has 11 residues. The V gene's germline CDR1 is LGHNA and CDR2 YSLEER. Unmatched junction bases numbered 5, after V lost 5 bases and J lost 10 bases. CDR3 protein: CASSGGRTQYF. Written as DNA, the CDR3 is TGCGCCAGCAGCGGCGGGAGAACTCAGTACTTC.

This clonotype was seen repeatedly, ten times or more. The chain employs TRBV7-2 and TRBJ2-5, with unresolved D. This CDR3 spans 13 amino acids. The V end lost 5 bases, the J end lost 3 bases, and 10 bases lay between the germline ends. CDR1 SGHTA and CDR2 FQGNSA come from the germline V gene. This CDR3 is CASSQEQKETQYF. The DNA of the CDR3 is TGTGCCAGCAGCCAAGAGCAGAAAGAGACCCAGTACTTC.

There are a few counts of this clonotype. V and J are TRBV25-1 and TRBJ2-5, with TRBD2 matching 8 bases. The V gene's germline CDR1 is MGHDK and CDR2 SYGVNS. The length of the CDR3 is 14 residues. V lost 1 base, J lost 11 bases, and 9 bases stayed unmatched. The CDR3 coding sequence is TGTGCCAGCAGTGAATGGTCGGGGGGGAGAGAGCAGTACTTC. Encoded protein: CASSEWSGGREQYF.

CDR3 loop: CASSALDPYRMRSSYEQYF. CDR3 DNA: TGTGCCAGCAGTGCCCTGGACCCCTATCGAATGCGGAGCTCCTACGAGCAGTACTTC. V and J are TRBV6-2 or TRBV6-3 and TRBJ2-7; D call uncertain. This CDR3 is built from 19 residues. CDR1 and CDR2 (germline): MNHEY, SVGEGT. V dropped 5 bases and J dropped 0 bases, with 26 bases sitting between them.

The chain employs TRBV20-1 and TRBJ1-6; 8 bases match TRBD1. CDR3 length: 15 amino acids. From germline, CDR1 is DFQATT and CDR2 SNEGSKA (reference sequence). V shed 2 bases and J 8 bases; nucleotides not matched to a gene: 8. Here the CDR3 DNA reads TGCAGTGCTAGATCGTCCGGACAGGGACATTCACCCCTCCACTTT. This encodes CSARSSGQGHSPLHF.